Detailed here is one T cell receptor (beta chain). Its binding antigen is unknown. It has no much larger one-base neighbor in the sample; base qualities were not kept. Measured from the cysteine to the phenylalanine, the CDR3 is 14 residues long. Left in the record is the CDR3 DNA by itself, 42 bases read in frame from the first base. Per the germline V gene, MNHNS is the CDR1 and SASEGT is the CDR2. Deletion took 3 bases off V and 8 bases off J, with a span of 16 bases between the germline ends. The sample originates from a study of blood T cell repertoires in COVID-19 (dated by TCRdb to about 2020). The study in broad terms: The collaborator samples originated in the United States, Italy and Spain and spanned the acute and convalescent phases of COVID-19. Where HLA class I and class II types were available, the types were taken from metadata supplied by the sample provider, not from assay-based typing. The dataset comprised deeply sampled blood TCRbeta repertoires from subjects exposed to, actively infected with, or recovered from COVID-19. The samples were drawn from the first 160 participants of the ongoing ImmuneRACE study and from 1,254 subjects provided by 6 global collaborators. The prospective study material was composed of cDNA or gDNA derived from T cells, B-cell-depleted T cells, or PBMCs. Sample metadata almost always included a de-identified subject ID, COVID-19 status, age in years and sex. The repertoires were released in a freely available public database meant as a resource for research on the immune response to SARS-CoV-2. General study outcomes and caveats: The quantity of clinical and demographic metadata differed by source and by participant and was supplied without curation.

Participants in the prospective study were aged roughly 18 to 95 years, lived in approximately 26 United States geographic areas, and enrolled through a virtual design. In the prospective study, participants were assigned to cohorts based on the clinical history participants reported in a screening survey and a study questionnaire. Recovered participants in ImmuneRACE Cohort 3 were defined as having two consecutive negative NP/OP PCR tests, clearance from a healthcare professional, or resolution of symptoms. In the prospective study, mobile phlebotomists collected whole blood, serum and a nasopharyngeal or oropharyngeal swab from each participant. Additional blood draws and questionnaires over an approximately two-month period could optionally be provided by prospective study participants. Prospective study blood samples were shipped either frozen or at room temperature before DNA extraction. The immunoSEQ Assay, a bias-controlled multiplex PCR, was used to amplify TCRbeta CDR3 regions from genomic DNA. Under the source paper's analysis protocol: The number of nucleated cells in each sample was estimated from the amplification of reference gene primers within the assay. Sequence reads were collapsed and filtered to measure the absolute abundance of every unique TCRbeta CDR3 rearrangement. For each sample, productive Simpson clonality was calculated as the square root of Simpson's diversity index over productive rearrangements. Imported from immuneACCESS, the table was reduced by TCRdb to in-frame sequences with V and J called. These copies leave out some clones; in studies compared against another copy, an unresolved V gene accounts for under half, and the cause of the remainder is not known. For V, J and clone size, that table is used; D and trimming come from the DNA. The table for this sample lists fewer than 350,000 clones; 80% to 90% of them were counted only once. Jointly, the top ten make up around 2.1% of the sample.

What was sequenced was PBMCs or T cells enriched from blood (not recorded which). The TCR comes from a man aged 30 to 45 who had recovered from COVID-19. The chain is made from TRBV6-1 and TRBJ1-2; the D region possibly corresponds to TRBD1 (5 bases align). The CDR3 sequence is CASSDINQGFGYTF. The DNA sequence follows: TGTGCCAGCAGTGATATAAACCAGGGTTTCGGCTACACCTTC.